A selection of T cell receptor beta chains follows, all from one sample in a study of metastatic and nonmetastatic thyroid tumors. TCRdb re-clonotyped the PCR reads via MiXCR. Of fewer than 4,500 clones listed, roughly a third are singletons. The sequenced sample consisted of adjacent normal tissue. All receptors come from a male donor with papillary thyroid cancer or a benign thyroid nodule (not recorded which). Some clones in this sample may be carry-over from other donors' samples. CDR3s include the opening cysteine and the closing phenylalanine or tryptophan. D genes are given only for firm matches. For some rows the clone size is stated as once, few or many, or as a class when expanded; others skip it.

>large|TRBJ1-4|TRBV6-1|NA
CASRARGANEKLFF
TGTGCCAGCAGAGCGCGGGGCGCTAATGAAAAACTGTTTTTT
>large|TRBJ1-2|TRBV5-1|TRBD1
CASSLGDRNYGYTF
TGCGCCAGCAGCTTGGGGGACAGGAACTATGGCTACACCTTC
>NA|TRBJ1-6|TRBV5-1|NA
CASSWQGPYNSPLHF
TGCGCCAGCAGCTGGCAGGGCCCCTATAATTCACCCCTCCACTTT
>few|TRBJ2-7|TRBV12-3/TRBV12-4|TRBD1
CASSLRDRGYEQYF
TGTGCCAGCAGTTTAAGGGACAGGGGCTACGAGCAGTACTTC
>NA|TRBJ2-7|TRBV5-1|TRBD1
CASSRDRGSYEQYF
TGCGCCAGCAGCCGGGACAGGGGATCCTACGAGCAGTACTTC
>few|TRBJ2-3|TRBV12-3/TRBV12-4|NA
CASSLGQGTDTQYF
TGTGCCAGCAGTTTGGGGCAGGGCACAGATACGCAGTATTTT
>few|TRBJ1-1|TRBV28|TRBD1
CASSFNPTGPTEAFF
TGTGCCAGCAGTTTCAACCCGACAGGGCCCACTGAAGCTTTCTTT
>few|TRBJ1-5|TRBV2|NA
CASSPRYVINHPQHF
TGTGCCAGCAGTCCTAGGTATGTGATTAATCATCCCCAGCATTTT
>few|TRBJ1-2|TRBV12-3/TRBV12-4|TRBD1
CASSLGQGAWGYTF
TGTGCCAGCAGTTTGGGACAGGGGGCTTGGGGCTACACCTTC
>NA|TRBJ1-1|TRBV7-2|NA
CASSLVAGSHTEAFF
TGTGCCAGCAGCTTAGTTGCAGGGAGCCACACTGAAGCTTTCTTT
>few|TRBJ2-7|TRBV6-1|TRBD2
CATGWGLAGVGEQYF
TGTGCCACCGGATGGGGACTAGCGGGAGTAGGCGAGCAGTACTTC
>NA|TRBJ2-7|TRBV19|NA
CASSSSGAREQYF
TGTGCCAGTAGTAGTTCAGGGGCTAGGGAGCAGTACTTC
>few|TRBJ1-2|TRBV6-1|NA
CASSEAKGIGSGYTF
TGTGCCAGCAGTGAAGCCAAGGGTATCGGGAGTGGCTACACCTTC
>many|TRBJ1-4|TRBV7-9|TRBD1
CASSFRDRGRGANEKLFF
TGTGCCAGCAGCTTCCGGGACAGGGGGCGGGGAGCTAATGAAAAACTGTTTTTT
>NA|TRBJ2-7|TRBV6-2/TRBV6-3|TRBD2
CASSQGLAVHGRYEQYF
TGTGCCAGCAGCCAGGGACTAGCGGTCCACGGACGCTACGAGCAGTACTTC